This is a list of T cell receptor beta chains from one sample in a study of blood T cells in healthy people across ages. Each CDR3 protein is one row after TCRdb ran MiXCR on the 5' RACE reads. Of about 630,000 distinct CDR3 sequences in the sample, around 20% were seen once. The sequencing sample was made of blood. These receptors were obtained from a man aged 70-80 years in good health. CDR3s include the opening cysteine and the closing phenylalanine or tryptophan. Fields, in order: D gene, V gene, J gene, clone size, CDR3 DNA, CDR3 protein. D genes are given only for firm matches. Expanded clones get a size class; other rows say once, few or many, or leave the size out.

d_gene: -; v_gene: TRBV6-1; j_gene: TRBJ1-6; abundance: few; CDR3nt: TGTGCCAGCAGTGAATTGGAGGGAACGGCACCCCTCCACTTT; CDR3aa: CASSELEGTAPLHF
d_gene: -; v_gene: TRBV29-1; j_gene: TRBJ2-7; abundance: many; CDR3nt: TGCAGCGTTGAAGATCCCGGGGTTTCGGGTTACGAGCAGTACTTC; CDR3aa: CSVEDPGVSGYEQYF
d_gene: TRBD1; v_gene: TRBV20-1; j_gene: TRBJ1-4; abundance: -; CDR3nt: TGCAGTGCAATAGACAGGGGAGGTGAAAAACTGTTTTTT; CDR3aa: CSAIDRGGEKLFF
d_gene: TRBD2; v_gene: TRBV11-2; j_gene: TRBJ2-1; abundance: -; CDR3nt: TGTGCCAGCAGCGGTCTCCTAGGGCTAGCGGGAGTTGATGAGCAGTTCTTC; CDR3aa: CASSGLLGLAGVDEQFF
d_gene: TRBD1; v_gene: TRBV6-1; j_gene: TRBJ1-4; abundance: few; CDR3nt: TGTGCCAGCAGTGAAGACTTCGGGACAGCAAATGAAAAACTGTTTTTT; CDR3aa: CASSEDFGTANEKLFF
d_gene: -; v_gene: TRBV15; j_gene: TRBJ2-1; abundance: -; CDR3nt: TGTGCCACCAGCAGAGTGCTGGGCTCCTACAATGAGCAGTTCTTC; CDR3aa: CATSRVLGSYNEQFF
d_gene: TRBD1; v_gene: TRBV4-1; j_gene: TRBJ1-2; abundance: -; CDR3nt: TGCGCCAGCAGCCAAAATTCGGTGACAGGGGGTGTTGGCTACACCTTC; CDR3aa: CASSQNSVTGGVGYTF
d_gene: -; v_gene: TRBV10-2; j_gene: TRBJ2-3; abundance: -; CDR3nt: TGCGCCAGCAGTGAGTCTGGGGGTTTGGGCACAGATACGCAGTATTTT; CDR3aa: CASSESGGLGTDTQYF
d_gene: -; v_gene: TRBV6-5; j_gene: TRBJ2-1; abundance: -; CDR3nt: TGTGCCAGCAGTTACTGGGAAGGACGGTTTTCCTACAATGAGCAGTTCTTC; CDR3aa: CASSYWEGRFSYNEQFF
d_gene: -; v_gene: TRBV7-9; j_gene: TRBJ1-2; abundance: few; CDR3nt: TGTGCCAGCAGCTTGATTGACAATGGCTACACCTTC; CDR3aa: CASSLIDNGYTF
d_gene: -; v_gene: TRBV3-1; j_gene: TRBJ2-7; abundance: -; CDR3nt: TGTGCCAGCAGCCAAGACCAAACGGCCGAGCAGTACTTC; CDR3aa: CASSQDQTAEQYF
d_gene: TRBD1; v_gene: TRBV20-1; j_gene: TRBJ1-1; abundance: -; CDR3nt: TGCAGTGCACCCGGGACAGCAATGAACACTGAAGCTTTCTTT; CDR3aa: CSAPGTAMNTEAFF
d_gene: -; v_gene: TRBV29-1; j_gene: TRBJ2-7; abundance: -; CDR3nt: TGCAGCGTTGGGGAGACATTAGTCTACGAGCAGTACTTC; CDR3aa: CSVGETLVYEQYF
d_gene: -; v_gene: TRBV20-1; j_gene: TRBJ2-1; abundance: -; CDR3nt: TGCAGTGCTGCGGGACAGTACAATGAGCAGTTCTTC; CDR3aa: CSAAGQYNEQFF
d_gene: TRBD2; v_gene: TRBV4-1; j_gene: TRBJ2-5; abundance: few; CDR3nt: TGCGCCAGCAGCCAAGATCTCGGCGGGAGGGGTGGAGAGACCCAGTACTTC; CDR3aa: CASSQDLGGRGGETQYF
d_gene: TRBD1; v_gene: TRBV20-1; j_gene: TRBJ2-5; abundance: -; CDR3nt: TGCAGTGGGGACAGCCAAGAGACCCAGTACTTC; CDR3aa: CSGDSQETQYF
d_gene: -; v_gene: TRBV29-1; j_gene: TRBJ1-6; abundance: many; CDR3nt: TGCAGCGTCCTAATCCCATTGACAGAAGAGGATTCACCCCTCCACTTT; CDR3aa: CSVLIPLTEEDSPLHF
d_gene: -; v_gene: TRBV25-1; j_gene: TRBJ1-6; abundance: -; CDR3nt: TGTGCCAGCAGTGAATCCGGCAGAAGCTCCTATAATTCACCCCTCCACTTT; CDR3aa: CASSESGRSSYNSPLHF
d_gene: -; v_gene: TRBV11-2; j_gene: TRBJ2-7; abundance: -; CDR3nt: TGTGCCAGCAGCTATAATAACTTAGCCTACGAGCAGTACTTC; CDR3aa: CASSYNNLAYEQYF
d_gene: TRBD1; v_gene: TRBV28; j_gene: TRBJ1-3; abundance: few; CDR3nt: TGTGCCAGCAGTTTAAACAGGGGGAACGGAAACACCATATATTTT; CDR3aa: CASSLNRGNGNTIYF
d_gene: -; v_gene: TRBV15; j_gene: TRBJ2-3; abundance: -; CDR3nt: TGTGCCACCAGCAGCCAATACACAGATACGCAGTATTTT; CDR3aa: CATSSQYTDTQYF
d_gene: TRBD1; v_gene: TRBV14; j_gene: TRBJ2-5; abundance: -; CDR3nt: TGTGCCAGCAGCGGCCGGGACAGGGGACCTTTAGAGACCCAGTACTTC; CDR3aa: CASSGRDRGPLETQYF
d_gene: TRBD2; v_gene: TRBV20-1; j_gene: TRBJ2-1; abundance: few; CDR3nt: TGCAGTGCGGAACTAGCGATCCCTCACAATGAGCAGTTCTTC; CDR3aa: CSAELAIPHNEQFF
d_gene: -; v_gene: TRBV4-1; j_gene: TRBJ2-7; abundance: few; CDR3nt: TGCGCCAGCAGCCCCCGAACTAGTGCAGAGGGATACGAGCAGTACTTC; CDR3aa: CASSPRTSAEGYEQYF
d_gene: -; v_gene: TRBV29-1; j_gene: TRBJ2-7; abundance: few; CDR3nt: TGCAGCGCATCCTTCGGGCAGCTGGGGGACGAGCAGTACTTC; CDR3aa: CSASFGQLGDEQYF
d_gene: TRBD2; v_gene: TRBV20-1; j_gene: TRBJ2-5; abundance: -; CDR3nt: TGCAGTGCTAGAGACCACGGGACTAGCGGAGAGACCCAGTACTTC; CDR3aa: CSARDHGTSGETQYF
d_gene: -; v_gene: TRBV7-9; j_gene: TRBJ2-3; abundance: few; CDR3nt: TGTGCCAGCAGCTATGAGCGGGTTTACACAGATACGCAGTATTTT; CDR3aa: CASSYERVYTDTQYF
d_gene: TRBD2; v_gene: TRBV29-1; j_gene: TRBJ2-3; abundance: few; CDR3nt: TGCAGCGTTGCCAGCGGGAGAAGGGCAGATACGCAGTATTTT; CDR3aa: CSVASGRRADTQYF
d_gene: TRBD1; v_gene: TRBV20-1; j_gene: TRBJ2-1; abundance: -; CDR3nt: TGCAGTGCTAGTTCGCGGACAGGGCTGTCCAATGAGCAGTTCTTC; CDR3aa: CSASSRTGLSNEQFF
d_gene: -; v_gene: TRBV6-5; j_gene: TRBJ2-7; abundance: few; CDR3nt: TGTGCCAGCACGTCTAGCTCCTACGAGCAGTACTTC; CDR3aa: CASTSSSYEQYF
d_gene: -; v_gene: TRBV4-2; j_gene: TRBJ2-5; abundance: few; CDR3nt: TGTGCCAGCAGCCAAGACCCGGTTCAAGAGACCCAGTACTTC; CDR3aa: CASSQDPVQETQYF
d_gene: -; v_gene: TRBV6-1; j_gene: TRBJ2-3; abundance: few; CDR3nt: TGTGCCAGCAGTGAAGCATGGGTAGCCCCAGATACGCAGTATTTT; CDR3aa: CASSEAWVAPDTQYF
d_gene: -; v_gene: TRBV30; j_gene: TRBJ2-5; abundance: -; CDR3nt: TGTGCCTGCTTACTACTAGAAACCTACCAAGAGACCCAGTACTTC; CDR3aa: CACLLLETYQETQYF
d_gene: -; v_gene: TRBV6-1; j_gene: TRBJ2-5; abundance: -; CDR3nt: TGTGCCAGCAGTGAAAAGGCAGGGAGAGAGACCCAGTACTTC; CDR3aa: CASSEKAGRETQYF
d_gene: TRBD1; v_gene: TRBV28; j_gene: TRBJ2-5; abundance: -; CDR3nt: TGTGCCAGCAGTCCCGGGACAGGGGCAGGAGAGACCCAGTACTTC; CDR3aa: CASSPGTGAGETQYF
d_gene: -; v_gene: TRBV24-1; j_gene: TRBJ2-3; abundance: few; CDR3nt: TGTGCCACCCGAGGAAGCGGGGATACGCAGTATTTT; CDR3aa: CATRGSGDTQYF
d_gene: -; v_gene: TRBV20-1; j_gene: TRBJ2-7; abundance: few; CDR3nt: TGCAGTGCTACTGAAGACAGTAACTCCTACGAGCAGTACTTC; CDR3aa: CSATEDSNSYEQYF
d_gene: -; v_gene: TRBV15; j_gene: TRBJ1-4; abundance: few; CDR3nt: TGTGCCACCAGCAAGAGGCCTCCTAATGAAAAACTGTTTTTT; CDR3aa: CATSKRPPNEKLFF
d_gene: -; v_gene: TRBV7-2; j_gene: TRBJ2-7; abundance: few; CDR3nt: TGTGCCAGCAGCTTATCCGGGACGTCCCACGAGCAGTACTTC; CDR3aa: CASSLSGTSHEQYF
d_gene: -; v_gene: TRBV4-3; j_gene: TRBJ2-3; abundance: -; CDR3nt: TGCGCCAGCAGCCAAGACAGGGGGGGAGGTACGCAGTATTTT; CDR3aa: CASSQDRGGGTQYF
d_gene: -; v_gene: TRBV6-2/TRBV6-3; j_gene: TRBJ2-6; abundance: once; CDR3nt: TGTGCCAGCAGTTACGGCAACTCTGGGGCCAACGTCCTGACTTTC; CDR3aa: CASSYGNSGANVLTF
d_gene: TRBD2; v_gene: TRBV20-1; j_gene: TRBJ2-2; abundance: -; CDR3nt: TGCAGTGCTAGGGGATGGACTAGCGGGAACACCGGGGAGCTGTTTTTT; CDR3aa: CSARGWTSGNTGELFF
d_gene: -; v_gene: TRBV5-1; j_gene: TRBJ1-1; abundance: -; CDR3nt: TGCGCCAGCAGCTCCACAGACAGGAACACTGAAGCTTTCTTT; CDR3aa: CASSSTDRNTEAFF
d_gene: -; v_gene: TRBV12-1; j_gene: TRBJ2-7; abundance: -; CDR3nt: TGTGCCAGCAGCTTTGGGATACCCTCCTACGAGCAGTACTTC; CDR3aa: CASSFGIPSYEQYF
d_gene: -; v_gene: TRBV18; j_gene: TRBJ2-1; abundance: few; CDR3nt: TGTGCCAGCTCACCACCAGGGGGATACAATGAGCAGTTCTTC; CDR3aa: CASSPPGGYNEQFF
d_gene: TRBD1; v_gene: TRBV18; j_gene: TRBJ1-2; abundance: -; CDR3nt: TGTGCCAGCTCACCCTCGACAGGGGGCGCGGACTATGGCTACACCTTC; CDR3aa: CASSPSTGGADYGYTF
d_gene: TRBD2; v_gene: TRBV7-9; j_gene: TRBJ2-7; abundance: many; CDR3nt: TGTGCCAGCAGCAGTCCGGGACTAGCGGGGGCCTACGAGCAGTACTTC; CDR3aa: CASSSPGLAGAYEQYF